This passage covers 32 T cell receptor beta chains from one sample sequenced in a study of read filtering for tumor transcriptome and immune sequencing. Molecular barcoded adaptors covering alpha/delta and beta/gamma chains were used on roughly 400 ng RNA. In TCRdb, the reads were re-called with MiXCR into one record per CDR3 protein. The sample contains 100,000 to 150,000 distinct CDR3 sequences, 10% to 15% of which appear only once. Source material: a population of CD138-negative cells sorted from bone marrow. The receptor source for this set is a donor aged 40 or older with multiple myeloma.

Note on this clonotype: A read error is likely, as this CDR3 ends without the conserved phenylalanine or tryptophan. CDR3 DNA: TGTGCCAGCAGCGCCAGTTCGGGACGGACGAACACTGAAGCTTTCCTT. It specifies CASSASSGRTNTEAFL. The rearrangement uses TRBV9 and TRBJ1-1; a possible D gene is TRBD1 (5 bases). CDR1 SGDLS and CDR2 YYNGEE come from the germline V gene. The CDR3 has 16 amino acids. Trimming took off 3 bases at V and 1 base at J, with 16 bases between the two ends.

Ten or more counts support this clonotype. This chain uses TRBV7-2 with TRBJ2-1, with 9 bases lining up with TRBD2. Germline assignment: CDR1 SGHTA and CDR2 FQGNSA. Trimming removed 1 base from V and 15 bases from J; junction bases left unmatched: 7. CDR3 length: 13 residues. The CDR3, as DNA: TGTGCCAGCAGCTTAGATAGCGGGAGAAGGTTGTTCTTC. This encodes CASSLDSGRRLFF.

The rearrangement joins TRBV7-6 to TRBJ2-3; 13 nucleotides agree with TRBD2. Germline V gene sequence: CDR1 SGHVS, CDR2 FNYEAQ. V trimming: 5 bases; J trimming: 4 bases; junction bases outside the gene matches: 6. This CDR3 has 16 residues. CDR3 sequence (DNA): TGTGCCAGCAGCCTGGGACTAGCGGGGAGTGCAGATACGCAGTATTTT. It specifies CASSLGLAGSADTQYF.

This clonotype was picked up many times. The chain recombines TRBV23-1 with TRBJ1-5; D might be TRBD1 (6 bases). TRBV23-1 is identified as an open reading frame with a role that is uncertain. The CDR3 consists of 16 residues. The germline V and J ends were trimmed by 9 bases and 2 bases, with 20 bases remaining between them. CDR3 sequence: CARDGTGISGNQPQHF. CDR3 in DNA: TGCGCCAGGGATGGCACAGGGATCTCTGGCAATCAGCCCCAGCATTTT.

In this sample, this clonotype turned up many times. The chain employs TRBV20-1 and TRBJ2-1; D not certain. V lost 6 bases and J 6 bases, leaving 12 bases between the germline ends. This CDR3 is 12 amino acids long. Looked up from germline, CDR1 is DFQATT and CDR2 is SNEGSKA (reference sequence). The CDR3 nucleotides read TGCAGTGCCCCCCCTCCGGGCAATGAGCAGTTCTTC. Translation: CSAPPPGNEQFF.

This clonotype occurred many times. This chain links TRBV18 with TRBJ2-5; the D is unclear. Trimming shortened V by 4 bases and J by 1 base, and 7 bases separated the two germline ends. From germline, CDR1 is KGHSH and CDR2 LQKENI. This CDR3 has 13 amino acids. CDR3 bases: TGTGCCAGCTCACAGACGGTCCAAGAGACCCAGTACTTC. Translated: CASSQTVQETQYF.

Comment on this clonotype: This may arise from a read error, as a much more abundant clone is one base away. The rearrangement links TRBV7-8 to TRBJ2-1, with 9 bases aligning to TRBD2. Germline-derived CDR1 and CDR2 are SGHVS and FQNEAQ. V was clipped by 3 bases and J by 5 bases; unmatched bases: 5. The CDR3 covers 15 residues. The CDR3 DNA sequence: TGTGCCAGCAGCTTGGCCCGGACTAGCGACAATGAGCAGTTCTTC. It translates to CASSLARTSDNEQFF.

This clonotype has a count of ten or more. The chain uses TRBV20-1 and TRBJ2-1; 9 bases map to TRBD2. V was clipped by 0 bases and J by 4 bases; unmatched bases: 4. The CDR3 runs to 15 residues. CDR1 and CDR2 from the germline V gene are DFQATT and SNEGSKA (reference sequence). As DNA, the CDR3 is TGCAGTGCTAGAGATTCGGCGGGAGGGTACAATGAGCAGTTCTTC. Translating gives CSARDSAGGYNEQFF.

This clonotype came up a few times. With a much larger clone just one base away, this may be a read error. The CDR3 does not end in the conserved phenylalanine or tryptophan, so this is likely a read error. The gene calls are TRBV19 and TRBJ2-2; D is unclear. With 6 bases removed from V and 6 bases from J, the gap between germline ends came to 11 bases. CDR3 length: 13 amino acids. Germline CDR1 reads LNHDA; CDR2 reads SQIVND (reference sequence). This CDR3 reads CASRAAGPGELFL. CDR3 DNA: TGTGCCAGTAGGGCAGCAGGTCCCGGGGAGCTGTTTCTT.

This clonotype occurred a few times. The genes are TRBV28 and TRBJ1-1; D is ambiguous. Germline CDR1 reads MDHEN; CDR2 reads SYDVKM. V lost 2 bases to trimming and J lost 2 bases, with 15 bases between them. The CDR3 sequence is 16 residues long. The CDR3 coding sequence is TGTGCCAGCAGTTTACCCCTGAGGACGGTAAACACTGAAGCTTTCTTT. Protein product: CASSLPLRTVNTEAFF.

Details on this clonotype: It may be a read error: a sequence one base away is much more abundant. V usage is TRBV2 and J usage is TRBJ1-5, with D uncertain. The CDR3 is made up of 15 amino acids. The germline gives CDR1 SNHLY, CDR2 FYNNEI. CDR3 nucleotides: TGTGCCAGCACCCTGATCGGGAAACGAAATCGGCCCCAGCATTTT. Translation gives CASTLIGKRNRPQHF.

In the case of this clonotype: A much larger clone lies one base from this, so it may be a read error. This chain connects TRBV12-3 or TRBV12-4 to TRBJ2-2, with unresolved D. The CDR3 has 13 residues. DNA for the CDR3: TGTGCCAGCAGTCCATCCGAAGTCGCGGAGCTGCTTTTT. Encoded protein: CASSPSEVAELLF.

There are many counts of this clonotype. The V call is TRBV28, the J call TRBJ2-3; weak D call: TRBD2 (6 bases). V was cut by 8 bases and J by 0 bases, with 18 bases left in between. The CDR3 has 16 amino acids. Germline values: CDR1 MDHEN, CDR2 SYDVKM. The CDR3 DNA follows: TGTGCCAGCCAAGGAGGGCCCTCTATAAGCACAGATACGCAGTATTTT. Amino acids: CASQGGPSISTDTQYF.

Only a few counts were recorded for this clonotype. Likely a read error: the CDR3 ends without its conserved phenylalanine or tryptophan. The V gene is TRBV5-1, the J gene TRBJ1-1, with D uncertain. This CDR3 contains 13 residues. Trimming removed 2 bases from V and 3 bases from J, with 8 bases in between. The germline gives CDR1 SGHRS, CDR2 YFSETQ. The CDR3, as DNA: TGCGCCAGCAGCTTAGGATGGGACACTGAAGCTTTCCTT. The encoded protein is CASSLGWDTEAFL.

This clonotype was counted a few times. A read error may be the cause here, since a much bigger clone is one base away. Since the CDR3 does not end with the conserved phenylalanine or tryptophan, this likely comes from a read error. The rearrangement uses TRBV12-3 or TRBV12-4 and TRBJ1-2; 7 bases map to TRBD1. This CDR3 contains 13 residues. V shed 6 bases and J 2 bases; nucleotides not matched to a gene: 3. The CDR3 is CASRQTGNYGYTL. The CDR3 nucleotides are TGTGCCAGCAGACAGACAGGGAACTATGGCTACACCCTC.

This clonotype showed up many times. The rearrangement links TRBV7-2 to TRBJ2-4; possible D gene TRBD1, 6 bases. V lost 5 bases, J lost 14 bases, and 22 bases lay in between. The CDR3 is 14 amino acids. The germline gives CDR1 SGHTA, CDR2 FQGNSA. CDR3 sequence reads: CASSPYFLQGQKYF. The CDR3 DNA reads TGTGCCAGCAGCCCTTACTTTTTGCAGGGGCAGAAGTACTTC.

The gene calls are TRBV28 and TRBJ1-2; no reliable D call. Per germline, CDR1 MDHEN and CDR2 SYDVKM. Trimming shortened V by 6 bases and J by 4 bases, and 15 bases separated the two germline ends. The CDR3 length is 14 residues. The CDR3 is CASSDQGQVYGYTF. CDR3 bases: TGTGCCAGCAGCGATCAAGGCCAAGTCTATGGCTACACCTTC.

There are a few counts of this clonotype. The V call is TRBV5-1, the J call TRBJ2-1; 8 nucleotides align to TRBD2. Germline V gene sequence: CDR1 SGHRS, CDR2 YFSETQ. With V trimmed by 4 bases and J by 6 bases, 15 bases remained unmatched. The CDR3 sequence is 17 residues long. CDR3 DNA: TGCGCCAGCAGCCGGAGGTCTATGGCGGGGGGCTCCAATGAGCAGTTCTTC. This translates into CASSRRSMAGGSNEQFF.

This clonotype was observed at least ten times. Here the CDR3 reads CASSRRGGNTEAFF. For the CDR3, the DNA is TGTGCCAGCAGCCGACGGGGAGGGAACACTGAAGCTTTCTTT. This chain joins TRBV7-6 and TRBJ1-1; D is unclear. The germline CDR1 and CDR2 sequences are SGHVS and FNYEAQ. The V and J ends lost 5 bases and 1 base respectively, with 11 bases between them. The CDR3 spans 14 residues.

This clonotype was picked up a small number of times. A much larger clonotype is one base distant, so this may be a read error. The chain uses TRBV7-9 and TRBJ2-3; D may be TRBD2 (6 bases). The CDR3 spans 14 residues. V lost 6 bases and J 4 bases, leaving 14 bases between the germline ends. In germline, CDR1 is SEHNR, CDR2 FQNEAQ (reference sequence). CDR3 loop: CASSPGTRADTQYF. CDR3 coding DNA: TGTGCCAGCAGTCCCGGGACTCGCGCAGATACGCAGTATTTT.

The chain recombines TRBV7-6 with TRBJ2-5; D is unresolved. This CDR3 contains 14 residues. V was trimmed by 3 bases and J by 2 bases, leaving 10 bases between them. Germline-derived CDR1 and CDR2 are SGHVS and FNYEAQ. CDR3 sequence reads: CASSFGPPQETQYF. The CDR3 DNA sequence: TGTGCCAGCAGCTTTGGGCCTCCTCAAGAGACCCAGTACTTC.

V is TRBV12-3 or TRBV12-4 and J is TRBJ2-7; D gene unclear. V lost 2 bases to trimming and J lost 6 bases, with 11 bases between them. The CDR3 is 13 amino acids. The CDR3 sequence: CASSLLQTSEQYF. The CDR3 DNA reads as TGTGCCAGCAGTTTATTGCAGACCTCCGAGCAGTACTTC.

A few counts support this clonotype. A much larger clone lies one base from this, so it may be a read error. DNA for the CDR3: TGTGCCAGCAGTCCGGAGCGGATACCCACTCAGCCCCAGCATTTT. Its protein product is CASSPERIPTQPQHF. The chain combines TRBV6-1 with TRBJ1-5; no reliable D call. The CDR3 is 15 residues long. Germline V lookup: CDR1 MNHNS, CDR2 SASEGT. V lost 5 bases and J 6 bases, leaving 17 bases between the germline ends.

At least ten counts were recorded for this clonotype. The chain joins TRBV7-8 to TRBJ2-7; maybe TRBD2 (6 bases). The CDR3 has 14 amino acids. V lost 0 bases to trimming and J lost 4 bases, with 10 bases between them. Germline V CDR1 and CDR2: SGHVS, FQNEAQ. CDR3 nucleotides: TGTGCCAGCAGCTTAGCACTAGCTGTTTACGAGCAGTACTTC. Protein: CASSLALAVYEQYF.

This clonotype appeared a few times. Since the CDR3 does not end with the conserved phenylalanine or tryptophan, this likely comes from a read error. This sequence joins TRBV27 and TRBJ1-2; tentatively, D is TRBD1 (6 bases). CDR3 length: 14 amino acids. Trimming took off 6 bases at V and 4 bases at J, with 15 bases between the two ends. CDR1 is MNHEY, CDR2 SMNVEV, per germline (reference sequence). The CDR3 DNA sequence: TGTGCCAGCAGCCCACAGGGCCCAGTCTATGGCTACACCTAC. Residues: CASSPQGPVYGYTY.

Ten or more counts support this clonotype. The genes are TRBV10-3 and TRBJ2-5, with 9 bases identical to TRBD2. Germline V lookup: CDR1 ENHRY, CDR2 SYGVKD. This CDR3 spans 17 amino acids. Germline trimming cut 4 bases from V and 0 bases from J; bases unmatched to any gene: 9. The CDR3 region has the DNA TGTGCCATCAGTGCTTCGGGGGTAGCGGGAGACCAAGAGACCCAGTACTTC. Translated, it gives CAISASGVAGDQETQYF.

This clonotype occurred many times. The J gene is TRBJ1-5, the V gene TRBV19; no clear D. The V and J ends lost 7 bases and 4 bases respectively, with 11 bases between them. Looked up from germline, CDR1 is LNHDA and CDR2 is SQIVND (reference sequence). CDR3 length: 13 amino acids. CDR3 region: CASNVDRNQPQHF. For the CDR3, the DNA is TGTGCCAGTAACGTCGACCGAAATCAGCCCCAGCATTTT.

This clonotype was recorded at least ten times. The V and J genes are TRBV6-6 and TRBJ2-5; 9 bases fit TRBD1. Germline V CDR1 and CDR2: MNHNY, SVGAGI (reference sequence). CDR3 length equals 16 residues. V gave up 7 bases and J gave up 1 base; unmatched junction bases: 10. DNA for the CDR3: TGTGCCAGCACCGACTCGACAGGGGGGCCCCAAGAGACCCAGTACTTC. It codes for CASTDSTGGPQETQYF.

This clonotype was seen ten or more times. CDR3 bases: TGTGCCAGCTTCTCCTTCAGCGGGCAGAACACCGGGGAGCTGTTTTTT. It yields the protein CASFSFSGQNTGELFF. The chain employs TRBV6-1 and TRBJ2-2; maybe TRBD2 (6 bases). This CDR3 region has 16 residues. Germline V gene sequence: CDR1 MNHNS, CDR2 SASEGT. The V and J ends lost 8 bases and 1 base respectively, with 17 bases between them.

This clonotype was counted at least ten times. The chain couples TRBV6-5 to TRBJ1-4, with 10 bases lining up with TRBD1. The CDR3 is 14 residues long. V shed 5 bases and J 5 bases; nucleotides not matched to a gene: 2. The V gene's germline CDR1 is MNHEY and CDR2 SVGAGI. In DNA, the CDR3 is TGTGCCAGCAGTAAGGGACAGGGGAATGAAAAACTGTTTTTT. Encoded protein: CASSKGQGNEKLFF.

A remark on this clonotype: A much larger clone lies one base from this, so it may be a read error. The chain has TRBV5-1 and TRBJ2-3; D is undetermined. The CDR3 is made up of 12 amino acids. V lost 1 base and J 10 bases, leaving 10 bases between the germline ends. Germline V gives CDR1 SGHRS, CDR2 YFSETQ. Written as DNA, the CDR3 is TGCGCCAGCAGCTTGACAGATCAAGCGCAGTATTTT. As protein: CASSLTDQAQYF. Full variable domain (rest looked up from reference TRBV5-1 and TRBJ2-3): KAGVTQTPRYLIKTRGQQVTLSCSPISGHRSVSWYQQTPGQGLQFLFEYFSETQRNKGNFPGRFSGRQFSNSRSEMNVSTLELGDSALYLCASSLTDQAQYFGPGTRLTVL.

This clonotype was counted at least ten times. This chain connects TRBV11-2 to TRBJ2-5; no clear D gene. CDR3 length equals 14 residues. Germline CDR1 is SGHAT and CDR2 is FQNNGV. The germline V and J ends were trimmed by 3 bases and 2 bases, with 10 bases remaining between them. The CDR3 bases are TGTGCCAGCAGCTTGACGAGTCTTCAAGAGACCCAGTACTTC. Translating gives CASSLTSLQETQYF.